A selection of T cell receptor beta chains follows, all from one sample in a study of blood T cell repertoires in COVID-19. Measured with immunoSEQ multiplex PCR; TCRdb has only the in-frame clones, and not every one. The sample comprises about 98,000 clones, 80% to 90% of which are singletons, and more than 9% rests with the top ten. Sequencing was carried out using peripheral blood. These receptors were obtained from a man aged 35-49 years with active or convalescent COVID-19. Each CDR3 is given with its conserved first and last residue. Each record gives: J gene, D gene, clone size, V gene, CDR3 protein, CDR3 DNA. D genes are given only for firm matches. Size values are once, few and many counts, or a class for expanded clones, and some rows have none.

j_gene: TRBJ1-2
d_gene: .
abundance: .
v_gene: TRBV6-5
CDR3aa: CASIPTGTPAETF
CDR3nt: TGTGCCAGCATCCCGACCGGGACTCCGGCTGAAACCTTC

j_gene: TRBJ2-7
d_gene: .
abundance: few
v_gene: TRBV6-5
CDR3aa: CASSYHYEQYF
CDR3nt: TGTGCCAGCAGTTACCACTACGAGCAGTACTTC

j_gene: TRBJ1-4
d_gene: TRBD1
abundance: .
v_gene: TRBV19
CDR3aa: CASVDRGRNGEKLFF
CDR3nt: TGTGCCAGTGTGGACAGGGGGCGTAATGGCGAAAAACTGTTTTTT

j_gene: TRBJ1-1
d_gene: .
abundance: few
v_gene: TRBV19
CDR3aa: CASNGNTEAFF
CDR3nt: TGTGCCAGTAACGGGAACACTGAAGCTTTCTTT

j_gene: TRBJ1-3
d_gene: .
abundance: once
v_gene: TRBV11-3
CDR3aa: CASSLESGAGNTIYF
CDR3nt: TGTGCCAGCAGCTTAGAGTCCGGGGCTGGAAACACCATATATTTT

j_gene: TRBJ2-7
d_gene: TRBD1
abundance: .
v_gene: TRBV10-3
CDR3aa: CAISVGTAETYEQYF
CDR3nt: TGTGCCATCAGTGTAGGGACAGCCGAAACCTACGAGCAGTACTTC

j_gene: TRBJ2-2
d_gene: .
abundance: .
v_gene: TRBV5-1
CDR3aa: CASRQITNTGELFF
CDR3nt: TGCGCCAGCAGACAGATCACGAACACCGGGGAGCTGTTTTTT

j_gene: TRBJ1-3
d_gene: .
abundance: .
v_gene: TRBV7-2
CDR3aa: CASSSGTASGNTIYF
CDR3nt: TGTGCCAGCAGCTCAGGGACTGCCTCTGGAAACACCATATATTTT

j_gene: TRBJ2-2
d_gene: .
abundance: few
v_gene: TRBV5-1
CDR3aa: CASSLQLDRNTGELFF
CDR3nt: TGCGCCAGCAGCCTTCAGTTAGACAGGAACACCGGGGAGCTGTTTTTT

j_gene: TRBJ1-2
d_gene: TRBD1
abundance: .
v_gene: TRBV4-3
CDR3aa: CASSQTRGTGAGFGGYTF
CDR3nt: TGCGCCAGCAGCCAAACTCGCGGGACAGGGGCTGGGTTTGGTGGCTACACCTTC

j_gene: TRBJ2-5
d_gene: TRBD1
abundance: .
v_gene: TRBV4-3
CDR3aa: CASSQTGAETQYF
CDR3nt: TGCGCCAGCAGCCAGACAGGGGCGGAGACCCAGTACTTC

j_gene: TRBJ2-7
d_gene: .
abundance: .
v_gene: TRBV20-1
CDR3aa: CSASSPTYEQYF
CDR3nt: TGCAGTGCTAGTTCCCCTACCTACGAGCAGTACTTC

j_gene: TRBJ1-1
d_gene: .
abundance: .
v_gene: TRBV5-1
CDR3aa: CASSSRSSGMGTEAFF
CDR3nt: TGCGCCAGCAGCTCGCGGAGTTCAGGGATGGGCACTGAAGCTTTCTTT

j_gene: TRBJ1-1
d_gene: TRBD1
abundance: .
v_gene: TRBV9
CDR3aa: CASSVEAGGPEAFF
CDR3nt: TGTGCCAGCAGCGTAGAGGCAGGGGGTCCTGAAGCTTTCTTT

j_gene: TRBJ2-1
d_gene: TRBD2
abundance: .
v_gene: TRBV2
CDR3aa: CASSELVRGVAGNEQFF
CDR3nt: TGTGCCAGCAGTGAATTGGTTCGGGGGGTAGCTGGGAATGAGCAGTTCTTC

j_gene: TRBJ1-4
d_gene: TRBD1
abundance: .
v_gene: TRBV7-9
CDR3aa: CASSGTGSYVGLFF
CDR3nt: TGTGCCAGCAGCGGGACAGGGTCATACGTCGGACTGTTTTTT